These 17 T cell receptor beta chains were all obtained from the same sample, sequenced in a study of molecular identifiers for immune sequencing clone quantification. MiXCR was run by TCRdb on the PCR reads, yielding one entry per CDR3 protein. The sample has about half a million distinct CDR3 sequences; around 21% are singletons. Source material: naive CD8+ T cells from blood, with Jurkat cell RNA spiked in. Subset given: FACS-sorted CD8+CD4-CCR7+CD45RA+ naive T cells. Every receptor here comes from a human donor in good health. Some libraries in this study had Jurkat cell RNA spiked in.

This clonotype was seen only a few times. CDR3 sequence reads: CASSGGLKTYEQYF. DNA of the CDR3: TGTGCCAGCAGCGGTGGACTGAAGACCTACGAGCAGTACTTC. The gene calls are TRBV5-6 and TRBJ2-7; D might be TRBD2 (5 bases). This CDR3 spans 14 amino acids. V was clipped by 4 bases and J by 2 bases, with 13 bases between them. Germline V gives CDR1 SGHDT, CDR2 YYEEEE.

The chain links TRBV28 to TRBJ2-5; perhaps TRBD2 as D (5 bases). V gave up 4 bases and J gave up 2 bases, with 23 bases separating them. Germline V gene data show CDR1 as MDHEN and CDR2 as SYDVKM. There are 18 residues in the CDR3. The CDR3 region has the DNA TGTGCCAGCAGTTCCAAGGGTTCGGGGTTTAAGTGGCAAGAGACCCAGTACTTC. Its protein product is CASSSKGSGFKWQETQYF.

A note on this clonotype: This may be a read error: a much more frequent sequence differs by one nucleotide. This sequence joins TRBV27 and TRBJ2-1; TRBD2 agrees at 10 bases. The length of the CDR3 is 16 residues. The germline V gene has CDR1 MNHEY and CDR2 SMNVEV (reference sequence). CDR3 bases: TGTGCCAGCAGAGACCTAGCGGGAGTTATGAATAATGAGCAGCTCTTC. The encoded protein is CASRDLAGVMNNEQLF.

The chain carries TRBV19 and TRBJ2-3; 10 nucleotides align to TRBD2. The CDR3 loop spans 14 amino acids. The germline gives CDR1 LNHDA, CDR2 SQIVND (reference sequence). Trimming took 3 bases from V and 14 from J; bases not matched to a gene: 11. The DNA of the CDR3 is TGTGCCAGTAGTATGGGCGCGGGACTAGCGAATTTGTATTTT. Protein sequence: CASSMGAGLANLYF.

This clonotype is a singleton in its sample. A much larger clonotype is one base distant, so this may be a read error. The chain joins TRBV29-1 to TRBJ2-1; D may be TRBD1 (6 bases). Germline V gene data show CDR1 as SQVTM and CDR2 as ANQGSEA. The CDR3 contains 14 residues. The CDR3 bases are TGCAGCGTTGTAGGCAGGGGTCTATACAGTGAGCAGTTCTTC. It specifies CSVVGRGLYSEQFF.

This clonotype was seen at least ten times. CDR3 nucleotide sequence: TGTGCCAGCAGCCCACCCCTGGGCCCTGGGGCCAACGTCCTGACTTTC. This gives the protein CASSPPLGPGANVLTF. The J gene is TRBJ2-6, the V gene TRBV7-9; D remains unclear. V lost 5 bases and J lost 2, with 13 bases in between. Germline V gene sequence: CDR1 SEHNR, CDR2 FQNEAQ (reference sequence). This CDR3 comprises 16 residues.

This clonotype was picked up many times. The CDR3 region has the DNA TGTGCCAGCAGGCCTGAAGTGGGCCACTACGAGCAGTACTTC. This encodes CASRPEVGHYEQYF. This rearrangement joins TRBV6-5 to TRBJ2-7; no clear D. Per the germline V gene, CDR1 is MNHEY and CDR2 is SVGAGI. Deletions cut 6 bases from V and 3 bases from J, with 15 bases between. This CDR3 contains 14 residues.

Ten or more counts support this clonotype. The CDR3, as DNA: TGTGCCAGCAGCCACATAGACCTGAACACCGGGGAGCTGTTTTTT. Amino acids: CASSHIDLNTGELFF. The rearrangement joins TRBV7-9 to TRBJ2-2, with D unclear. The germline gives CDR1 SEHNR, CDR2 FQNEAQ (reference sequence). The CDR3 is 15 amino acids. V was clipped by 5 bases and J by 1 base, with 11 bases between them.

Turning to this clonotype: This clone may be a read error of a much larger clone one base away. The chain joins TRBV5-1 to TRBJ1-1; D may be TRBD1 (6 bases). Germline values: CDR1 SGHRS, CDR2 YFSETQ. The CDR3 runs to 12 residues. CDR3 amino acids: CASRDSSAEASF. The CDR3, as DNA: TGCGCCAGCAGGGACAGCTCCGCTGAAGCTTCCTTT.

This chain links TRBV18 with TRBJ2-3; the match to TRBD2 covers 10 bases. Germline CDR1 reads KGHSH; CDR2 reads LQKENI. V lost 6 bases, J lost 3 bases, and 18 bases stayed unmatched. The CDR3 runs 19 residues. This CDR3 is CASSTEFIAGGVLTDTQYF. CDR3 sequence (DNA): TGTGCCAGCTCTACGGAGTTTATAGCGGGAGGTGTCTTGACAGATACGCAGTATTTT.

J is TRBJ2-1 and V is TRBV14; TRBD1 might be the D (6 bases). Germline V gene data show CDR1 as SGHDN and CDR2 as FVKESK. CDR3 size: 16 residues. Trimming removed 0 bases at V and 3 bases at J, with 12 bases between. The CDR3 spells CASSQEDSANYNEQFF. Written as DNA, the CDR3 is TGTGCCAGCAGCCAAGAGGACAGCGCAAACTACAATGAGCAGTTCTTC.

Ten or more counts support this clonotype. The chain employs TRBV6-2 or TRBV6-3 and TRBJ1-1; D is ambiguous. The CDR3 is 12 amino acids. With 2 bases removed from V and 6 bases from J, the gap between germline ends came to 7 bases. Germline V gene sequence: CDR1 MNHEY, CDR2 SVGEGT. The DNA for the CDR3 is TGTGCCAGCAGTTACAATGGTGCTGAAGCTTTCTTT. Amino acid sequence: CASSYNGAEAFF.

This clonotype was recorded at least ten times. This rearrangement joins TRBV6-6 to TRBJ2-1, with a weak D call TRBD2 (6 bases). Germline-derived CDR1 and CDR2 are MNHNY and SVGAGI (reference sequence). Trimming stripped 7 bases from V and 7 bases from J, with 14 bases between. This CDR3 is 13 amino acids long. CDR3 sequence (DNA): TGTGCCAGCACCACCGTCGGGGGAAATGAGCAGTTCTTC. As protein: CASTTVGGNEQFF.

This clonotype was counted many times. The V call is TRBV20-1, the J call TRBJ1-5; D possibly corresponds to TRBD1 (5 bases). The CDR3 runs to 16 residues. The germline gives CDR1 DFQATT, CDR2 SNEGSKA (reference sequence). Trimming removed 0 bases from V and 4 bases from J, with 16 bases in between. In DNA, the CDR3 is TGCAGTGCTAGAGAAGGGGCAGGGTCGATGAATCAGCCCCAGCATTTT. Translated, it gives CSAREGAGSMNQPQHF.

The sample holds many counts of this clonotype. CDR3 sequence (DNA): TGTGCCAGCACCCACCGGGGGTCCGAGACCCAGTACTTC. Its protein product is CASTHRGSETQYF. This chain joins TRBV6-5 and TRBJ2-5; tentative D call: TRBD2 (6 bases). CDR3 size: 13 residues. The germline V and J ends were trimmed by 7 bases and 5 bases, with 14 bases remaining between them. Looked up from germline, CDR1 is MNHEY and CDR2 is SVGAGI.

In its sample, this clonotype was seen many times. The gene calls are TRBV7-6 and TRBJ2-3, with D perhaps being TRBD1 or TRBD2 (5 bases each). The germline V gene has CDR1 SGHVS and CDR2 FNYEAQ. CDR3 size: 13 residues. The ends were cut back, 4 bases at V and 7 bases at J, with 12 bases in the middle. The CDR3 here is CASSSEGLHTQYF. DNA of the CDR3: TGTGCCAGCAGCTCAGAGGGGTTACATACGCAGTATTTT.

This clonotype occurred many times. The rearrangement uses TRBV20-1 and TRBJ2-3, with 7 bases identical to TRBD2. From germline, CDR1 is DFQATT and CDR2 SNEGSKA (reference sequence). This CDR3 is 17 amino acids long. The ends lost 0 bases at V and 0 bases at J; junction bases unmatched: 9. CDR3 sequence: CSARDSVLAPSTDTQYF. DNA of the CDR3: TGCAGTGCTAGAGATTCTGTACTAGCGCCCAGCACAGATACGCAGTATTTT.